A single sample gave rise to the 26 T cell receptor beta chains below, sequenced in a study of blood T cell repertoires in COVID-19. TCRdb's copy holds only in-frame clones and misses some; the assay was immunoSEQ multiplex PCR. The data hold 60,000 to 90,000 clones, with 65% to 90% observed a single time. Sequencing input: peripheral blood. The receptors come from a woman between 45 and 65 years old with acute or convalescent COVID-19.

The CDR3 DNA sequence: TGTGCCAGCAGACTACGCCAGGGGGCCTACATTCAGTACTTC. Protein: CASRLRQGAYIQYF. The rearrangement joins TRBV6-6 to TRBJ2-4, with 8 bases aligning to TRBD1. This CDR3 has 14 amino acids. V shed 6 bases and J 8 bases; nucleotides not matched to a gene: 9. Germline lookup yields CDR1 MNHNY and CDR2 SVGAGI (reference sequence).

This clone was picked up one time. V is TRBV7-2 and J is TRBJ2-7; TRBD2 matches 8 bases. The CDR3 covers 15 residues. Germline V gene data show CDR1 as SGHTA and CDR2 as FQGNSA. Trimming took 3 bases from V and 3 from J; bases not matched to a gene: 7. CDR3 residues: CASSFGGAFNYEQYF. Written as DNA, the CDR3 is TGTGCCAGCAGCTTCGGGGGGGCCTTTAACTACGAGCAGTACTTC.

The chain combines TRBV5-5 with TRBJ1-1; possible D gene TRBD1, 5 bases. The V and J ends lost 4 bases and 6 bases respectively, with 13 bases between them. Looked up from germline, CDR1 is SGHKS and CDR2 is YYEKEE (reference sequence). This CDR3 has 13 amino acids. Written as DNA, the CDR3 is TGTGCCAGCAGCCGTACCACAGGCGCTGAAGCTTTCTTT. Its translation is CASSRTTGAEAFF.

This sequence joins TRBV5-1 and TRBJ1-1; 7 positions agree with TRBD1. CDR3 length: 13 amino acids. J lost 4 bases, V lost 4 bases, and 4 bases had no gene match. Germline V CDR1 and CDR2: SGHRS, YFSETQ. CDR3 sequence: CASSATGSTEAFF. The DNA for the CDR3 is TGCGCCAGCAGCGCGACAGGGAGCACTGAAGCTTTCTTT. The full variable domain, with the rest looked up from reference TRBV5-1 and TRBJ1-1, is KAGVTQTPRYLIKTRGQQVTLSCSPISGHRSVSWYQQTPGQGLQFLFEYFSETQRNKGNFPGRFSGRQFSNSRSEMNVSTLELGDSALYLCASSATGSTEAFFGQGTRLTVV.

This clone was counted only a few times. This chain links TRBV30 with TRBJ2-5, with 13 bases identical to TRBD2. This CDR3 region has 14 residues. The trim removed 3 bases at V and 4 bases at J, leaving 2 bases unmatched. Germline assignment: CDR1 GTSNPN and CDR2 SVGIG (reference sequence). The CDR3 coding sequence is TGTGCCTGGAGACGACTAGCGGGGGGAGAGACCCAGTACTTC. Amino acids: CAWRRLAGGETQYF.

This clone came up a few times. The chain links TRBV18 to TRBJ2-7; D is unclear. V lost 6 bases to trimming and J lost 2 bases, with 8 bases between them. CDR1 and CDR2 (germline): KGHSH, LQKENI. This CDR3 has 12 amino acids. The CDR3 is CASSRNTYEQYF. CDR3 nucleotides: TGTGCCAGCTCGAGGAACACCTACGAGCAGTACTTC. The entire variable domain, with the rest obtained from reference TRBV18 and TRBJ2-7, is as follows: NAGVMQNPRHLVRRRGQEARLRCSPMKGHSHVYWYRQLPEEGLKFMVYLQKENIIDESGMPKERFSAEFPKEGPSILRIQQVVRGDSAAYFCASSRNTYEQYFGPGTRLTVT.

J is TRBJ1-1 and V is TRBV5-1; 8 nucleotides agree with TRBD1. The CDR3 covers 16 residues. The ends lost 4 bases at V and 3 bases at J; junction bases unmatched: 11. CDR1 is SGHRS and CDR2 is YFSETQ in the germline V gene. In DNA, the CDR3 is TGCGCCAGCAGCCCAGAACTCAGGGGGCCGGACACTGAAGCTTTCTTT. Its protein product is CASSPELRGPDTEAFF.

Turning to this clone: Distinct nucleotide sequences in the sample also encode this CDR3. The V and J genes are TRBV18 and TRBJ1-5, with 9 nucleotides matching TRBD1. Germline loops: CDR1 KGHSH, CDR2 LQKENI. After removal of 2 bases from V and 4 bases from J, the junction contained 3 bases not matched to a gene. This CDR3 contains 15 residues. This CDR3 is CASSPDRGGNQPQHF. Here the CDR3 DNA reads TGTGCCAGCTCACCAGACAGGGGGGGAAATCAGCCCCAGCATTTT.

This clone was seen a few times. This sequence joins TRBV15 and TRBJ2-2; 11 positions match TRBD2. The CDR3 spans 14 residues. Losses at the gene ends were 7 bases for V and 7 bases for J; bases not matched to a gene: 5. CDR1 is LNHNV and CDR2 is YYDKDF in the germline V gene (reference sequence). The DNA of the CDR3 is TGTGCCACCAATAGCGGGGGGGCGAGCGGGGAGCTGTTTTTT. Encoded protein: CATNSGGASGELFF.

V gene TRBV12-3 or TRBV12-4 combines with J gene TRBJ2-5; TRBD1 agrees at 7 bases. V shed 8 bases, J shed 3 bases, and the junction held 6 bases outside the gene matches. This CDR3 has 13 amino acids. The CDR3 DNA reads TGTGCCAGCGGCCGGGACAGAAAAGAGACCCAGTACTTC. Translated: CASGRDRKETQYF.

The V call is TRBV6-5, the J call TRBJ2-7, with 9 bases lining up with TRBD1. CDR1 is MNHEY, CDR2 SVGAGI, per germline. This CDR3 is 13 amino acids long. V shed 9 bases and J 7 bases; nucleotides not matched to a gene: 10. For the CDR3, the DNA is TGTGCCAGTGAACCCGGGACAGGGAGGGAGCAGTACTTC. Protein product: CASEPGTGREQYF.

This chain links TRBV5-8 with TRBJ1-4; no clear D. The CDR3 sequence is 12 residues long. Germline CDR1 SGHTS, CDR2 YDEGEE. V was trimmed by 3 bases and J by 13 bases, leaving 13 bases between them. CDR3 residues: CASSSVTRSLFF. CDR3 nucleotides: TGTGCCAGCAGCTCCGTAACCAGATCACTGTTTTTT.

The V call is TRBV19, the J call TRBJ1-3; D perhaps matches TRBD1 (6 bases). CDR3 length: 17 residues. Between the trimmed V and J ends, which lost 4 bases and 0 bases, there was a span of 16 bases. Per germline, CDR1 LNHDA and CDR2 SQIVND (reference sequence). CDR3: CASSTARQAFSGNTIYF. The DNA for the CDR3 is TGTGCCAGTAGTACGGCGCGACAGGCGTTCTCTGGAAACACCATATATTTT.

The chain joins TRBV29-1 to TRBJ2-7, with D unresolved. V dropped 6 bases and J dropped 2 bases, with 14 bases sitting between them. The CDR3 spans 13 residues. From germline, CDR1 is SQVTM and CDR2 ANQGSEA. CDR3 sequence (DNA): TGCAGCGTCCTCCGACACCAAACCTACGAGCAGTACTTC. Protein sequence: CSVLRHQTYEQYF.

The genes are TRBV7-2 and TRBJ1-2; D is unresolved. V was cut by 5 bases and J by 0 bases, with 10 bases left in between. Germline lookup yields CDR1 SGHTA and CDR2 FQGNSA. The CDR3 is 14 amino acids. The chain's CDR3 is CASSRYSANYGYTF. For the CDR3, the DNA is TGTGCCAGCAGCCGCTACAGTGCTAACTATGGCTACACCTTC.

V is TRBV7-3 and J is TRBJ2-1; D gene unclear. CDR1 is SGHTA, CDR2 FQGTGA, per germline. Trimming took off 5 bases at V and 10 bases at J, with 15 bases between the two ends. The CDR3 consists of 13 residues. For the CDR3, the DNA is TGTGCCAGCAGCCTGAACTACGGATTCGAGCAGTTCTTC. Its protein is CASSLNYGFEQFF.

The V gene is TRBV19, the J gene TRBJ2-7, with TRBD2 matching 7 bases. Germline V gene sequence: CDR1 LNHDA, CDR2 SQIVND (reference sequence). The junction had 5 bases not matched to a gene; V was cut back by 6 bases and J by 3 bases. The CDR3 extends over 13 amino acids. CDR3 in amino acids: CASSQVAGYEQYF. The CDR3 nucleotides are TGTGCCAGTAGCCAGGTAGCGGGCTACGAGCAGTACTTC.

The sample holds a few counts of this clone. The genes are TRBV11-1 and TRBJ2-7, with 7 nucleotides matching TRBD1. The CDR3 length is 13 residues. J lost 3 bases, V lost 1 base, and 0 bases had no gene match. Germline values: CDR1 SGHAT, CDR2 FQDESV (reference sequence). The CDR3 protein is CASSLGTGYEQYF. In DNA, the CDR3 is TGTGCCAGCAGCTTAGGGACAGGCTACGAGCAGTACTTC. The full variable domain, with the rest looked up from reference TRBV11-1 and TRBJ2-7, is EAEVAQSPRYKITEKSQAVAFWCDPISGHATLYWYRQILGQGPELLVQFQDESVVDDSQLPKDRFSAERLKGVDSTLKIQPAELGDSAMYLCASSLGTGYEQYFGPGTRLTVT.

The table lists this clone with a count of one. The gene calls are TRBV6-2 or TRBV6-3 and TRBJ1-5; unclear D gene. The CDR3 is 12 amino acids. Germline lookup yields CDR1 MNHEY and CDR2 SVGEGT. Deletions cut 2 bases from V and 4 bases from J, with 3 bases between. DNA for the CDR3: TGTGCCAGCAGTTACGCGAATCAGCCCCAGCATTTT. This gives the protein CASSYANQPQHF.

This rearrangement joins TRBV5-1 to TRBJ2-5; D might be TRBD1 (6 bases). The V and J ends lost 0 bases and 5 bases respectively, with 17 bases between them. Germline CDR1 is SGHRS and CDR2 is YFSETQ. This CDR3 region has 16 residues. CDR3 bases: TGCGCCAGCAGCTTGGGTGGACAGACGCTATTCGAGACCCAGTACTTC. It translates to CASSLGGQTLFETQYF.

The chain uses TRBV27 and TRBJ2-2; D unclear. Trimming cost V 9 bases and J 1 base, with 6 bases left between them. The CDR3 has 12 amino acids. Germline V gene data show CDR1 as MNHEY and CDR2 as SMNVEV (reference sequence). In nucleotides, the CDR3 is TGTGCCAGTCGACAGAACACCGGGGAGCTGTTTTTT. Translating gives CASRQNTGELFF.

The gene calls are TRBV7-2 and TRBJ1-1, with D unresolved. The CDR3 sequence is 17 residues long. Per the germline V gene, CDR1 is SGHTA and CDR2 is FQGNSA. Trimming took 5 bases from V and 3 from J, leaving 22 bases between them. For the CDR3, the DNA is TGTGCCAGCAGCCCTAAAGCCCATGTCGGGAGGGACACTGAAGCTTTCTTT. Translating it yields CASSPKAHVGRDTEAFF.

The V call is TRBV14, the J call TRBJ2-3; TRBD2 agrees at 10 bases. With V trimmed by 3 bases and J by 5 bases, 14 bases remained unmatched. There are 18 residues in the CDR3. CDR1 is SGHDN, CDR2 FVKESK, per germline. This chain's CDR3 is CASSHGLAAALWEDTQYF. The CDR3, as DNA: TGTGCCAGCAGCCACGGACTAGCGGCCGCCCTTTGGGAAGATACGCAGTATTTT.

The chain recombines TRBV3-1 (or the pseudogene TRBV3-2) with TRBJ2-5; D not resolved. Trimming cost V 1 base and J 7 bases, with 10 bases left between them. Germline loops: CDR1 LGHDT, CDR2 YNNKEL (reference sequence). The CDR3 covers 13 residues. Here the CDR3 reads CASSQVSARTQYF. DNA for the CDR3: TGTGCCAGCAGCCAAGTTTCTGCGCGGACCCAGTACTTC.

CDR3 bases: TGTGCCAGCAGCCTCGTGTTAAACAATGAGCAGTTCTTC. Its protein is CASSLVLNNEQFF. This chain connects TRBV5-5 to TRBJ2-1; D unresolved. Germline V gene sequence: CDR1 SGHKS, CDR2 YYEKEE (reference sequence). The CDR3 is 13 residues long. Trimming removed 4 bases from V and 5 bases from J, with 10 bases in between. Looking up the rest from reference TRBV5-5 and TRBJ2-1 gives the full variable domain: DAGVTQSPTHLIKTRGQQVTLRCSPISGHKSVSWYQQVLGQGPQFIFQYYEKEERGRGNFPDRFSARQFPNYSSELNVNALLLGDSALYLCASSLVLNNEQFFGPGTRLTVL.

This chain links TRBV5-8 with TRBJ1-5; 8 nucleotides agree with TRBD1. Germline assignment: CDR1 SGHTS and CDR2 YDEGEE. Trimming cost V 5 bases and J 7 bases; bases outside gene matches: 8. CDR3 length equals 14 residues. The CDR3 coding sequence is TGTGCCAGCAGTATCGGGACAGGTCCCCAGCCCCAGCATTTT. Its protein is CASSIGTGPQPQHF.